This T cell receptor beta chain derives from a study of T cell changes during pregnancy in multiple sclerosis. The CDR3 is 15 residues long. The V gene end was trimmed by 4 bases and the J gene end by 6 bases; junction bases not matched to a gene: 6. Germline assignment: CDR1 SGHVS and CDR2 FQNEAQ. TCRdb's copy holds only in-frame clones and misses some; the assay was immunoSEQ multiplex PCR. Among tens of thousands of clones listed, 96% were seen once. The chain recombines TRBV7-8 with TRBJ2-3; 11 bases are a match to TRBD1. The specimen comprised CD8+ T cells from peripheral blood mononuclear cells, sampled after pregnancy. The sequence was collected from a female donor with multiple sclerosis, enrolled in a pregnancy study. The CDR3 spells CASSSGQGAADTQYF. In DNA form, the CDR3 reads TGTGCCAGCAGCTCCGGACAGGGGGCAGCGGATACGCAGTATTTT.